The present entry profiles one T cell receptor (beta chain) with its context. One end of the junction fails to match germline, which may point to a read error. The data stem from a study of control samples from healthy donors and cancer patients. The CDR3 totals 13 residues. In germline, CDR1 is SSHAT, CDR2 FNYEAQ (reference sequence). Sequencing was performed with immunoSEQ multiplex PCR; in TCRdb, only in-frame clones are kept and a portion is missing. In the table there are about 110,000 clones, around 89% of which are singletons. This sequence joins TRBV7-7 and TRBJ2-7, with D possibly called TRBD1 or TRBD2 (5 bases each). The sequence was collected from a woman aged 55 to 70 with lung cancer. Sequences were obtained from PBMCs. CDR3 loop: CASSLDGANEQYF. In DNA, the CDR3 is TGTGCTAGCAGCTTAGACGGGGCTAACGAGCAGTACTTC.